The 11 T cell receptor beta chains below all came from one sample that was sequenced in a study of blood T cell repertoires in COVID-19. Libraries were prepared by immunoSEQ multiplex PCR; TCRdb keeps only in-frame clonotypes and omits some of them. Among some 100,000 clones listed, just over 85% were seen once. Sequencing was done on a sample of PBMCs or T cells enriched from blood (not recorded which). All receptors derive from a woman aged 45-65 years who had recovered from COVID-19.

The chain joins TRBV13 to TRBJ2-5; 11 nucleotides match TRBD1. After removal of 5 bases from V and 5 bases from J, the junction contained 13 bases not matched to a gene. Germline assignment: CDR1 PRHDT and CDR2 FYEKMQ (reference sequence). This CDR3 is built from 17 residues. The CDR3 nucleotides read TGTGCCAGCAGCCGTAAGGCCGGACAGGGGGCATGGGAGACCCAGTACTTC. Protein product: CASSRKAGQGAWETQYF.

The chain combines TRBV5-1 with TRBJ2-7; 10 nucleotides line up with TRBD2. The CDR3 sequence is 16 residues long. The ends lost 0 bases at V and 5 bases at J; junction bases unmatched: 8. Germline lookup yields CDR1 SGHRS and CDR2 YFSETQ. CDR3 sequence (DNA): TGCGCCAGCAGCTTGGCCCCTAGCGGGAGTATAAACGAGCAGTACTTC. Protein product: CASSLAPSGSINEQYF.

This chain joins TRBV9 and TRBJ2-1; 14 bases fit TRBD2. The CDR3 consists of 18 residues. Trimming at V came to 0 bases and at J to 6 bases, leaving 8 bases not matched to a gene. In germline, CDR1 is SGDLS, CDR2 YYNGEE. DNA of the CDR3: TGTGCCAGCAGCGTAGGGGGGACTAGCGGGAGAACGGGCAATGAGCAGTTCTTC. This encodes CASSVGGTSGRTGNEQFF.

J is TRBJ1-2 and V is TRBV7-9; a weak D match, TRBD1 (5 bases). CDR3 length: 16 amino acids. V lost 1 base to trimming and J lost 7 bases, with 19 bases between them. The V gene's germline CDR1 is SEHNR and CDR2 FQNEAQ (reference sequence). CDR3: CASSLEVIGGSRGYTF. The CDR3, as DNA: TGTGCCAGCAGCTTAGAGGTTATTGGGGGGTCGCGTGGCTACACCTTC.

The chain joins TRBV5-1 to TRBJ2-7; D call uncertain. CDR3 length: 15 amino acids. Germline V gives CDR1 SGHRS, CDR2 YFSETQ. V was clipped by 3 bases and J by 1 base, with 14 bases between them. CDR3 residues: CASSSRGAGSYEQYF. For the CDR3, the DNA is TGCGCCAGCAGCTCCCGAGGCGCCGGATCCTACGAGCAGTACTTC.

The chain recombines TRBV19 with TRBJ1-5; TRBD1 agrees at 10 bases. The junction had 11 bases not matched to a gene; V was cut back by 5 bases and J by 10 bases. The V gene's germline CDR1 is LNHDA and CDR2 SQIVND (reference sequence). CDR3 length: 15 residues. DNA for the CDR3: TGTGCCAGTAGTCACCGGGACAGGGGAGGAGGACCCCAGCATTTT. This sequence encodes CASSHRDRGGGPQHF.

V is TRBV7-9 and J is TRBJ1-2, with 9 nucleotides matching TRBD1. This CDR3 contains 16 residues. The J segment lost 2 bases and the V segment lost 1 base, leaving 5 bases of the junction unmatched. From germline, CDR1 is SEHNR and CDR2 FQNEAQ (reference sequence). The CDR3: CASSLGEGTGNYGYTF. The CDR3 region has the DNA TGTGCCAGCAGCTTAGGGGAGGGGACAGGGAACTATGGCTACACCTTC. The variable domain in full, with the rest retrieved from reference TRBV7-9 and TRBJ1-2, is DTGVSQNPRHKITKRGQNVTFRCDPISEHNRLYWYRQTLGQGPEFLTYFQNEAQLEKSRLLSDRFSAERPKGSFSTLEIQRTEQGDSAMYLCASSLGEGTGNYGYTFGSGTRLTVV.

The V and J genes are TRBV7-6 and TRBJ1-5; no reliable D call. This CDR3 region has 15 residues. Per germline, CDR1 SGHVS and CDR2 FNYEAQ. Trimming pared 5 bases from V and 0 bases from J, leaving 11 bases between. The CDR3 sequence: CASSPRHDSNQPQHF. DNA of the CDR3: TGTGCCAGCAGCCCCAGACATGATAGCAATCAGCCCCAGCATTTT.

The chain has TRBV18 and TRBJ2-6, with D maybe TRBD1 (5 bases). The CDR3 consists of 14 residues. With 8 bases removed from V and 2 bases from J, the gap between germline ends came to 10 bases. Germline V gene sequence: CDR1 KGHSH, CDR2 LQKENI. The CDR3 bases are TGTGCCAGCACGACAGTCACTGGGGCCAACGTCCTGACTTTC. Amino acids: CASTTVTGANVLTF.

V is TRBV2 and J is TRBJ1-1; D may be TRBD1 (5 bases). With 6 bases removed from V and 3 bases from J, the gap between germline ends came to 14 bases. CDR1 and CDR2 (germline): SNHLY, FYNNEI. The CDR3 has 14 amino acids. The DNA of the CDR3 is TGTGCCAGCAGCCCTCAAGGCAGGGACACTGAAGCTTTCTTT. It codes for CASSPQGRDTEAFF.

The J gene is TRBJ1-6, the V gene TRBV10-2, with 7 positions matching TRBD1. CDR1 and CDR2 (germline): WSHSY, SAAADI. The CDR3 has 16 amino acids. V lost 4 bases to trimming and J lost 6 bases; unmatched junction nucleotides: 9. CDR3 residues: CASSASGTVSNSPLHF. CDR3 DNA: TGCGCCAGCAGTGCGTCCGGGACAGTTAGTAATTCACCCCTCCACTTT.